This TCR beta chain was sequenced in a study of blood T cell repertoires in COVID-19. Study overall: Samples came from the United States, Italy and Spain, spanning acute and convalescent COVID-19. T cells, B-cell-depleted T cells, or PBMCs provided the cDNA or gDNA that served as material.

In the original processing: It was from reference gene primer amplification that nucleated cell counts were estimated. Only in-frame clones appear in the TCRdb table, and some are missing; sequencing was by immunoSEQ multiplex PCR. The V and J calls and clone size come from that table; D and trimming were worked out from the DNA. The table has approximately 160,000 clones, 75% to 85% seen once. Germline V CDR1 and CDR2: DFQATT, SNEGSKA (reference sequence). The CDR3 is 15 amino acids. The trim removed 3 bases at V and 3 bases at J, leaving 8 bases unmatched. Sequenced input: peripheral blood. This chain joins TRBV20-1 and TRBJ2-3, with 8 positions matching TRBD2. This receptor was obtained from a woman between 45 and 60 years old in a cohort sampled during active or convalescent COVID-19. The CDR3 bases are TGCAGTGCTAGTCCCCCGGGGGGGCAGACAGATACGCAGTATTTT. Encoded protein: CSASPPGGQTDTQYF.